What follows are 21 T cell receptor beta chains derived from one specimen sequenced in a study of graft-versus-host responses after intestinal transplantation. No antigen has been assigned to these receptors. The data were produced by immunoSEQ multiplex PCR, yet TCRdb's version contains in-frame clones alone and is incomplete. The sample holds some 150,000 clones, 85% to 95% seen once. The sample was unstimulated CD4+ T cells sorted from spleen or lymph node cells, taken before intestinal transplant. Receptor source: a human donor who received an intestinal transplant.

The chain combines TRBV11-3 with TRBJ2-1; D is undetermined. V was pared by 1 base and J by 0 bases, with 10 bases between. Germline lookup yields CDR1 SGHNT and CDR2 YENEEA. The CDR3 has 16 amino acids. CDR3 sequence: CASSLAATSSYNEQFF. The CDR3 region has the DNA TGTGCCAGCAGCTTAGCGGCCACATCCTCCTACAATGAGCAGTTCTTC.

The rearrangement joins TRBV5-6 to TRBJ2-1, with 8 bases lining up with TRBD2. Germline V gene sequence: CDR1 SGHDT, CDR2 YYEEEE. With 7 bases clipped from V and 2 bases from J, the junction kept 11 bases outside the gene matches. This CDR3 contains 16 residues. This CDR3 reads CASLHDGRGTYNEQFF. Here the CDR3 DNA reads TGTGCCAGCCTGCACGACGGGAGGGGAACCTACAATGAGCAGTTCTTC.

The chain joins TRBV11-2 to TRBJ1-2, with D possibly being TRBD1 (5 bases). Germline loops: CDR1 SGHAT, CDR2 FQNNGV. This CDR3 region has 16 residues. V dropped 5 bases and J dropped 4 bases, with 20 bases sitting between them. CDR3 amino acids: CASSPPGGVASYGYTF. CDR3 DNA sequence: TGTGCCAGCAGCCCTCCGGGGGGTGTTGCCAGCTATGGCTACACCTTC.

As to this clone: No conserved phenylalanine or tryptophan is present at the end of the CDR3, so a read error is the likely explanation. CDR3 amino acids: CAWEGGMDSPLHL. The CDR3 region has the DNA TGTGCCTGGGAAGGGGGCATGGATTCACCCCTCCACCTT. The gene calls are TRBV30 and TRBJ1-6; TRBD1 aligns across 7 bases. Germline V gene data show CDR1 as GTSNPN and CDR2 as SVGIG (reference sequence). This CDR3 contains 13 residues. Germline trimming cut 5 bases from V and 8 bases from J; bases unmatched to any gene: 6.

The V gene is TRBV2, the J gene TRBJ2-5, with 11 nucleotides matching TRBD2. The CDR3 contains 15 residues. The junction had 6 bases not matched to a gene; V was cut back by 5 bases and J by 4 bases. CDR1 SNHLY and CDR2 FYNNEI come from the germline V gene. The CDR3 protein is CASSLAGGSGETQYF. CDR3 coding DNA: TGTGCCAGCAGTCTAGCGGGGGGTAGTGGAGAGACCCAGTACTTC.

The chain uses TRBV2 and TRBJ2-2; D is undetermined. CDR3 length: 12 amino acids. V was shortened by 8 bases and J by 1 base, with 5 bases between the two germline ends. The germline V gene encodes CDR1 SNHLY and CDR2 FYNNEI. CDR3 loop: CASVKNTGELFF. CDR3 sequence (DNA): TGTGCCAGCGTTAAGAACACCGGGGAGCTGTTTTTT.

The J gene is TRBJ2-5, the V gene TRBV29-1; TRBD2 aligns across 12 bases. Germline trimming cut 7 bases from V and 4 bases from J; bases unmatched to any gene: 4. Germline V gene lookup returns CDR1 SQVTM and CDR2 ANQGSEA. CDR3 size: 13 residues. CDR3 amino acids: CSGGLAGPETQYF. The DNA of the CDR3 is TGCAGCGGAGGACTAGCGGGGCCAGAGACCCAGTACTTC.

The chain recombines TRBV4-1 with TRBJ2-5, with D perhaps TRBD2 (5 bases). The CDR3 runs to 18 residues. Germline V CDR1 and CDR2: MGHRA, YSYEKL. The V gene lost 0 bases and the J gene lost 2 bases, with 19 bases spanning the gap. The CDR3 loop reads CASSQEVSGTPTQETQYF. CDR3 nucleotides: TGCGCCAGCAGCCAAGAGGTCTCGGGAACCCCCACACAAGAGACCCAGTACTTC.

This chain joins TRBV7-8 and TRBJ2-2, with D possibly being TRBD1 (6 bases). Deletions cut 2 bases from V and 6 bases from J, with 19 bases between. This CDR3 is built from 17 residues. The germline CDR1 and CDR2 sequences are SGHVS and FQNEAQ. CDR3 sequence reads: CASSLFSRQGKAGELFF. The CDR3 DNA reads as TGTGCCAGCAGCTTATTTAGCCGGCAGGGGAAGGCCGGGGAGCTGTTTTTT.

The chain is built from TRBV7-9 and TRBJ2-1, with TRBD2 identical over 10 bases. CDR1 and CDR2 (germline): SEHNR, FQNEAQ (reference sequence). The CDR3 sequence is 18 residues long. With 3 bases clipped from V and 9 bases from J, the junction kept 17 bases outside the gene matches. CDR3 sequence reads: CASSFDLSGRVSYGEQFF. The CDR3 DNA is TGTGCCAGCAGCTTCGACTTGAGCGGGAGGGTTTCCTACGGTGAGCAGTTCTTC.

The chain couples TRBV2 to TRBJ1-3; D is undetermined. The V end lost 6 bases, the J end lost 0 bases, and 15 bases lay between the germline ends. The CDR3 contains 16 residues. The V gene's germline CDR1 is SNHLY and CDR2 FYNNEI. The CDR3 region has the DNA TGTGCCAGCAGACTTGTGGCACCGAGCTCTGGAAACACCATATATTTT. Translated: CASRLVAPSSGNTIYF.

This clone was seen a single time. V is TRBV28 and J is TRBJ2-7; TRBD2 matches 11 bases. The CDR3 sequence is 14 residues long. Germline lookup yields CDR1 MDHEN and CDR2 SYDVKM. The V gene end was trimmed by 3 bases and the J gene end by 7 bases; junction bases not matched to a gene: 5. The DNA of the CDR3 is TGTGCCAGCAGTTTTCTGACTAGCGGGACGGAGCAGTACTTC. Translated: CASSFLTSGTEQYF.

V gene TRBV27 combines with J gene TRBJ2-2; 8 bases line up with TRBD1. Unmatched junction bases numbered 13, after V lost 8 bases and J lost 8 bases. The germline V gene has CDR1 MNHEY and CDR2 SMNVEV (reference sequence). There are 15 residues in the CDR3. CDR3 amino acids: CASRTGFLRVGELFF. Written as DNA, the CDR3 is TGTGCCAGCCGGACAGGGTTCCTTCGCGTGGGGGAGCTGTTTTTT.

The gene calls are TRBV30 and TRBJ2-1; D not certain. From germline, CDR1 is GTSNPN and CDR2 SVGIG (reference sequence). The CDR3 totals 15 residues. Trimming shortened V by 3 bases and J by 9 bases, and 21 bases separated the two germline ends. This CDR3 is CAWSPRTLLSGEQFF. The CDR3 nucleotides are TGTGCCTGGAGCCCCCGGACCCTCCTGTCGGGTGAGCAGTTCTTC. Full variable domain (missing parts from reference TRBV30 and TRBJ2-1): SQTIHQWPATLVQPVGSPLSLECTVEGTSNPNLYWYRQAAGRGLQLLFYSVGIGQISSEVPQNLSASRPQDRQFILSSKKLLLSDSGFYLCAWSPRTLLSGEQFFGPGTRLTVL.

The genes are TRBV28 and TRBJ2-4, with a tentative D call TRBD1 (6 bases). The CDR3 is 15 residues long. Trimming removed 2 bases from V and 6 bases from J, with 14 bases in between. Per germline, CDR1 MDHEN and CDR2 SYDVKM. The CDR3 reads CASSLPRQVVNIQYF. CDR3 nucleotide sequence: TGTGCCAGCAGTTTACCCCGACAGGTGGTAAACATTCAGTACTTC.

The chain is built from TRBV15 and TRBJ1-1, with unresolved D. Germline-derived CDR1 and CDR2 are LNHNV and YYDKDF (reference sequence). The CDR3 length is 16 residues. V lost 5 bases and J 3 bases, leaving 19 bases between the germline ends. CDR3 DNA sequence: TGTGCCACCAGCTTAAGCGAGGGAAAGGCGGACACTGAAGCTTTCTTT. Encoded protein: CATSLSEGKADTEAFF.

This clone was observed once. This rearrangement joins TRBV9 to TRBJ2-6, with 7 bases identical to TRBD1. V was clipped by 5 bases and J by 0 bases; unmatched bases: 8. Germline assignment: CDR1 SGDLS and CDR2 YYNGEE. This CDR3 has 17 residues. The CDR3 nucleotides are TGTGCCAGCAGTCTAAGACAGGGCCCCTCTGGGGCCAACGTCCTGACTTTC. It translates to CASSLRQGPSGANVLTF.

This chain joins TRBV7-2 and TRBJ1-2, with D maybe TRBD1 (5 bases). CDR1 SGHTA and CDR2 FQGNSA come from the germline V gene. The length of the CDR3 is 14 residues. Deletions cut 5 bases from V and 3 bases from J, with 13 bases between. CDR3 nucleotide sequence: TGTGCCAGCAGCCCCATCGGGACTTACTATGGCTACACCTTC. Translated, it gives CASSPIGTYYGYTF. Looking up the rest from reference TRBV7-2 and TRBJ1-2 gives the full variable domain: GAGVSQSPSNKVTEKGKDVELRCDPISGHTALYWYRQSLGQGLEFLIYFQGNSAPDKSGLPSDRFSAERTGGSVSTLTIQRTQQEDSAVYLCASSPIGTYYGYTFGSGTRLTVV.

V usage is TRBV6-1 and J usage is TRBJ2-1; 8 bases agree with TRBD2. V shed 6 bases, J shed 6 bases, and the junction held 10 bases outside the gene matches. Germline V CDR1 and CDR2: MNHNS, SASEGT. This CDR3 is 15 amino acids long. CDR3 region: CASRRSGSDSNEQFF. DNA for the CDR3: TGTGCCAGCAGACGCAGCGGGAGTGATTCCAATGAGCAGTTCTTC.

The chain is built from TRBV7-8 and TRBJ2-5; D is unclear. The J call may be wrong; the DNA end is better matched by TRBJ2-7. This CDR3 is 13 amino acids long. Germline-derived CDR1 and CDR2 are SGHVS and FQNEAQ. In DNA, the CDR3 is TGTGCCAGCAGCTACTCGAGCTCCTACGAGCAGTACTTC. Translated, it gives CASSYSSSYEQYF.

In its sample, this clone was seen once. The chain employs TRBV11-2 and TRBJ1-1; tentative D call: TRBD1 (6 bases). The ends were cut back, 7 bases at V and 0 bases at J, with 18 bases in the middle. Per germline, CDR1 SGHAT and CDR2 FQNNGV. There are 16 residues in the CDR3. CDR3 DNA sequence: TGTGCCAGCACTTCCCCAGGGGAGGGGATGAACACTGAAGCTTTCTTT. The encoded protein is CASTSPGEGMNTEAFF.